Here is one T cell receptor (beta chain) with its context. Germline CDR1 and CDR2: SGHRS and YFSETQ. This CDR3 is built from 16 residues. With 4 bases clipped from V and 2 bases from J, the junction kept 6 bases outside the gene matches. The source of the sample is a study of technical replicates of blood from a few donors. Data came from immunoSEQ multiplex PCR; TCRdb stores just in-frame clones and leaves some out. This table has approximately 69,000 clones, roughly 96% appearing once. This receptor was taken from a human donor in good health. Sequencing input: T cells isolated from PBMCs. This rearrangement joins TRBV5-1 to TRBJ2-3; 11 bases map to TRBD2. This chain's CDR3 is CASSRGLADITDTQYF. Written as DNA, the CDR3 is TGCGCCAGCAGCCGGGGACTAGCGGATATCACAGATACGCAGTATTTT.